This T cell receptor (beta chain) was sequenced for a study of T cell responses to AZD1222 COVID-19 vaccine. Study-wide results and caveats: Females outnumbered males among donors, who were mostly white British; clonal diversity was possibly underestimated.

Generated by immunoSEQ multiplex PCR, the TCRdb table keeps only in-frame clones and is missing some. The data hold 150,000 to 180,000 clones, with 90% observed a single time. Notes on this clone: Its antigen remains unknown.

Germline assignment: CDR1 LGHDT and CDR2 YNNKEL (reference sequence). V lost 0 bases to trimming and J lost 0 bases, with 8 bases between them. The CDR3 length is 15 residues. The receptor's source is an adult in good health. The chain couples TRBV3-1 (or the pseudogene TRBV3-2) to TRBJ1-2, with D hard to call. The specimen was peripheral blood, collected on day 0 of AZD1222 vaccination. CDR3 nucleotide sequence: TGTGCCAGCAGCCAAGATTGGGCAACTAACTATGGCTACACCTTC. Its translation: CASSQDWATNYGYTF.